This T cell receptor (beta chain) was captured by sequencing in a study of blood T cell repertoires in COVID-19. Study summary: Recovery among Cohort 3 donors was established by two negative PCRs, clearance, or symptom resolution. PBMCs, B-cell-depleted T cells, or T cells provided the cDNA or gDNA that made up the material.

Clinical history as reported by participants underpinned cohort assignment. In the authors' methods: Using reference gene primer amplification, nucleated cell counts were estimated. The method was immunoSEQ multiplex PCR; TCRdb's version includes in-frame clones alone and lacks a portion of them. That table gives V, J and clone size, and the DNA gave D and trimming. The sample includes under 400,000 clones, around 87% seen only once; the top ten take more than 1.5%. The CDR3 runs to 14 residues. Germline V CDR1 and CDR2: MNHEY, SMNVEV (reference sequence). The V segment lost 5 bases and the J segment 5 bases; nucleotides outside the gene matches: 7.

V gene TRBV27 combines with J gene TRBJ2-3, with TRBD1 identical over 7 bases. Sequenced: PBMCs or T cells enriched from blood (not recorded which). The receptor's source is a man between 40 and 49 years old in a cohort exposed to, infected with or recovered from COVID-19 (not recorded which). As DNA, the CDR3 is TGTGCCAGCAGTACCAGACAGGGTAGAGATACGCAGTATTTT. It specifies CASSTRQGRDTQYF.